These 4 T cell receptor beta chains originate from one sample sequenced in a study of blood T cell repertoires in COVID-19. Measured with immunoSEQ multiplex PCR; TCRdb has only the in-frame clones, and not every one. Here the sample spans 300,000 to 350,000 clones, 70% to 90% being singletons. Sequenced sample: PBMCs or T cells enriched from blood (not recorded which). These TCRs come from a woman between 40 and 50 years old with acute COVID-19.

The chain links TRBV19 to TRBJ1-4; D is possibly TRBD1 (6 bases). Germline values: CDR1 LNHDA, CDR2 SQIVND (reference sequence). Trimming removed 5 bases from V and 5 bases from J, with 15 bases in between. The CDR3 totals 15 residues. CDR3 in amino acids: CASSVQGSRNEKLFF. The CDR3 region has the DNA TGTGCCAGTAGTGTACAGGGTTCTCGCAATGAAAAACTGTTTTTT.

The genes are TRBV5-1 and TRBJ1-5; 8 nucleotides align to TRBD1. The CDR3 runs to 16 residues. Losses at the gene ends were 4 bases for V and 5 bases for J; bases not matched to a gene: 11. In germline, CDR1 is SGHRS, CDR2 YFSETQ. The DNA for the CDR3 is TGCGCCAGCAGCCACCGGACAGGGATTAACGATCAGCCCCAGCATTTT. This encodes CASSHRTGINDQPQHF.

The chain links TRBV10-3 to TRBJ2-2; D perhaps matches TRBD2 (5 bases). V was trimmed by 8 bases and J by 4 bases, leaving 8 bases between them. CDR3 size: 12 residues. Germline CDR1 ENHRY, CDR2 SYGVKD. This chain's CDR3 is CAIGSGTGELFF. In DNA form, the CDR3 reads TGTGCCATCGGGAGTGGCACCGGGGAGCTGTTTTTT.

This sequence joins TRBV16 and TRBJ1-2; TRBD1 agrees at 9 bases. Germline lookup yields CDR1 KGHSY and CDR2 FQNENV. Losses at the gene ends were 5 bases for V and 4 bases for J; bases not matched to a gene: 14. This CDR3 is 17 amino acids long. The chain's CDR3 is CASSRGRTGVEGYGYTF. The CDR3 DNA reads as TGTGCCAGCAGCAGAGGCAGGACAGGGGTAGAGGGCTATGGCTACACCTTC.